This T cell receptor beta chain was retrieved from a study of Ad26.COV2.S vaccination and SARS-CoV-2 variants. Study summary: Donor was in the COV1001 Ad26.COV2.S trial arm. Once, or twice with 56 days between doses, Ad26.COV2.S was given intramuscularly.

Treatment meaning: about 20 received Ad26.COV2.S at low or high dose, single or two shots; a few received placebo; per-sample allocation not given. Repertoires come from day 63 after the first vaccine or placebo injection. Boston supplied an adult donor aged 18-55 years. An Ad26 vector expressing Wuhan-strain SARS-CoV-2 spike constituted the vaccine. Assay used: immunoSEQ multiplex PCR; TCRdb lists only in-frame clones, some missing. The table includes about 680,000 clones, roughly 90% detected once. The CDR3 length is 13 residues. In germline, CDR1 is SGHKS, CDR2 YYEKEE (reference sequence). V lost 0 bases, J lost 7 bases, and 0 bases stayed unmatched.

The V and J genes are TRBV5-5 and TRBJ1-4, with 7 bases identical to TRBD1. Here the sequenced sample was peripheral blood, taken in a trial of Ad26.COV2.S vaccine versus placebo. This clonotype was sampled from a person aged 18 to 65 who received the Ad26.COV2.S COVID-19 vaccine or a placebo. In DNA form, the CDR3 reads TGTGCCAGCAGCTTGGGGGACAGTGAAAAACTGTTTTTT. Translated, it gives CASSLGDSEKLFF.